Following are 13 T cell receptor beta chains from one sample sequenced in a study of Graves' ophthalmopathy and Graves' hyperthyroidism. Amplification targeted the TCR beta CDR3 regions, with RNA transcripts as the source material. Scientists carried out first-round RT-PCR using HTBI primers and then a second-round multiplex PCR. In TCRdb, the multiplex PCR reads were re-called with MiXCR into one record per CDR3 protein. The table includes about 400,000 distinct CDR3 sequences, roughly 14% detected once. What was sequenced was peripheral blood. These TCRs come from a woman between 18 and 29 years old with stable Graves' hyperthyroidism.

This clonotype was found many times. The chain joins TRBV6-2 or TRBV6-3 to TRBJ2-5; 9 nucleotides match TRBD2. J gave up 3 bases and V 6 bases, and 14 bases lay outside the gene matches. The CDR3 consists of 17 residues. CDR1 and CDR2 from the germline V gene are MNHEY and SVGEGT. The CDR3: CASRRKGTSTPKETQYF. The CDR3 nucleotides read TGTGCCAGCAGAAGGAAGGGGACTAGCACCCCCAAAGAGACCCAGTACTTC.

This clonotype was counted a few times. This chain joins TRBV18 and TRBJ1-2; unclear D gene. With 0 bases removed from V and 1 base from J, the gap between germline ends came to 15 bases. The germline gives CDR1 KGHSH, CDR2 LQKENI. The CDR3 has 17 residues. CDR3 residues: CASSPPSLHLLNYGYTF. The CDR3 coding sequence is TGTGCCAGCTCACCACCGTCCCTCCACCTCCTTAACTATGGCTACACCTTC.

This clonotype was observed many times. The rearrangement uses TRBV20-1 and TRBJ1-1; no clear D gene. The length of the CDR3 is 12 residues. Trimming took 3 bases from V and 5 from J, leaving 10 bases between them. The germline V gene has CDR1 DFQATT and CDR2 SNEGSKA (reference sequence). The CDR3 region is CSASPKRTEAFF. The CDR3 DNA sequence: TGCAGTGCTAGCCCAAAGAGGACTGAAGCTTTCTTT.

The chain has TRBV12-3 or TRBV12-4 and TRBJ1-1; possible D gene TRBD1, 6 bases. The V end was cut by 5 bases, the J end by 3 bases, with 16 bases between. This CDR3 region has 15 residues. CDR3 amino acids: CASSRSVGGDTEAFF. The CDR3 DNA is TGTGCCAGCAGTCGTTCCGTAGGGGGGGACACTGAAGCTTTCTTT.

This clonotype was counted ten times or more. The rearrangement uses TRBV5-1 and TRBJ1-6; D uncertain. The CDR3 extends over 13 amino acids. Germline-derived CDR1 and CDR2 are SGHRS and YFSETQ. V was trimmed by 0 bases and J by 10 bases, leaving 8 bases between them. The CDR3 loop is CASSLDTYSPLHF. CDR3 coding DNA: TGCGCCAGCAGCTTGGACACGTACTCACCCCTCCACTTT.

This clonotype was counted many times. CDR3 bases: TGCAGTGCTAGAGATTTTGGTCACCACTCTGGAAACACCATATATTTT. Protein product: CSARDFGHHSGNTIYF. This chain uses TRBV20-1 with TRBJ1-3, with D unresolved. This CDR3 is built from 16 residues. Germline-derived CDR1 and CDR2 are DFQATT and SNEGSKA (reference sequence). V lost 0 bases to trimming and J lost 0 bases, with 12 bases between them.

This clonotype was detected ten times or more. V gene TRBV6-1 combines with J gene TRBJ1-1, with 10 bases lining up with TRBD1. The CDR3 extends over 16 amino acids. The V and J ends lost 5 bases and 1 base, in that order; junction bases with no gene match: 7. Looked up from germline, CDR1 is MNHNS and CDR2 is SASEGT. This CDR3 is CASSTDRGLRNTEAFF. The CDR3 coding sequence is TGTGCCAGCAGTACAGACAGGGGGCTGAGGAACACTGAAGCTTTCTTT.

This clonotype was seen at least ten times. This chain links TRBV19 with TRBJ2-5, with 10 bases lining up with TRBD2. V lost 4 bases and J lost 4; bases outside the gene matches: 6. The germline V gene encodes CDR1 LNHDA and CDR2 SQIVND (reference sequence). This CDR3 has 15 residues. The DNA for the CDR3 is TGTGCCAGTAGTAACAGCGGGGGGGCTTCAGAGACCCAGTACTTC. Protein sequence: CASSNSGGASETQYF.

The sample holds many counts of this clonotype. V and J are TRBV29-1 and TRBJ2-7, with D uncertain. Trimming pared 6 bases from V and 2 bases from J, leaving 14 bases between. Germline assignment: CDR1 SQVTM and CDR2 ANQGSEA. The CDR3 spans 13 residues. The CDR3 region is CSVETTAAYEQYF. The CDR3 DNA sequence: TGCAGCGTCGAGACCACCGCAGCCTACGAGCAGTACTTC.

This clonotype was observed many times. The rearrangement uses TRBV12-3 or TRBV12-4 and TRBJ1-2, with a possible D match to TRBD1 (5 bases). The CDR3 is 16 residues long. V gave up 2 bases and J gave up 1 base, with 14 bases separating them. CDR3 in DNA: TGTGCCAGCAGTTTAAGCCGGCAGGGAGTTAACTATGGCTACACCTTC. It translates to CASSLSRQGVNYGYTF.

In its sample, this clonotype was seen many times. The J gene is TRBJ2-7, the V gene TRBV27, with a weak D call TRBD1 (5 bases). Germline CDR1 reads MNHEY; CDR2 reads SMNVEV (reference sequence). Trimming cost V 4 bases and J 6 bases, with 13 bases left between them. The CDR3 totals 13 residues. The CDR3 spells CASSSGFPCEQYF. CDR3 sequence (DNA): TGTGCCAGCAGTTCAGGGTTCCCCTGCGAGCAGTACTTC.

This clonotype was recorded at least ten times. The chain employs TRBV6-5 and TRBJ1-1; no clear D gene. CDR1 and CDR2 from the germline V gene are MNHEY and SVGAGI. The CDR3 sequence is 14 residues long. The V and J ends lost 2 bases and 4 bases respectively, with 11 bases between them. CDR3: CASSYGGPGTEAFF. The CDR3 nucleotides are TGTGCCAGCAGTTACGGAGGGCCTGGCACTGAAGCTTTCTTT.

This clonotype was observed at least ten times. CDR3 residues: CASSSGEVGEQYF. In DNA form, the CDR3 reads TGTGCCAGCAGCTCCGGAGAGGTGGGGGAGCAGTACTTC. The rearrangement links TRBV9 to TRBJ2-7, with D unclear. Germline CDR1 is SGDLS and CDR2 is YYNGEE. The CDR3 runs 13 residues. The V end lost 4 bases, the J end lost 7 bases, and 15 bases lay between the germline ends.